Shown below are 21 T cell receptor beta chains from a single sample sequenced in a study of CD8 T cells in ankylosing spondylitis. Their antigens are not known. General study findings and limits: It appeared that ankylosing spondylitis blood was characterized by a TCR beta motif of several highly homologous variants.

MiXCR was run by TCRdb on the 5' RACE reads, yielding one entry per CDR3 protein. This sample has hundreds of thousands of distinct CDR3 sequences, with 12% found just once. The sample consisted of blood, either unsorted or a sorted T cell fraction (not recorded which). Receptors originate from a male donor with ankylosing spondylitis.

This clonotype has just a few counts. The chain is built from TRBV11-2 and TRBJ2-1, with 8 bases lining up with TRBD2. This CDR3 spans 18 amino acids. V was pared by 2 bases and J by 3 bases, with 12 bases of the junction left unmatched. Germline V gene sequence: CDR1 SGHAT, CDR2 FQNNGV. The CDR3 bases are TGTGCCAGCAGCTTAAGGGATAGCGGGATTCCAATCTACAATGAGCAGTTCTTC. This codes for CASSLRDSGIPIYNEQFF.

This chain connects TRBV3-1 to TRBJ1-1; D gene uncertain. Deletions cut 3 bases from V and 4 bases from J, with 12 bases between. The CDR3 sequence is 14 residues long. CDR1 is LGHDT and CDR2 is YNNKEL in the germline V gene (reference sequence). The CDR3: CASSHREFGTEAFF. DNA of the CDR3: TGTGCCAGCAGCCACCGGGAGTTTGGCACTGAAGCTTTCTTT.

The chain links TRBV7-8 to TRBJ2-3, with D unclear. V lost 2 bases to trimming and J lost 0 bases, with 6 bases between them. This CDR3 comprises 14 residues. CDR1 is SGHVS and CDR2 is FQNEAQ in the germline V gene. The CDR3 loop reads CASSLLESTDTQYF. CDR3 bases: TGTGCCAGCAGCTTACTCGAGAGCACAGATACGCAGTATTTT.

V usage is TRBV12-3 or TRBV12-4 and J usage is TRBJ1-4; D remains ambiguous. V was cut by 4 bases and J by 4 bases, with 10 bases left in between. The CDR3 covers 14 residues. The CDR3 bases are TGTGCCAGCAGTTCGACCAGGTATAATGAAAAACTGTTTTTT. This encodes CASSSTRYNEKLFF.

There are a few counts of this clonotype. The CDR3 is CASSYERNTEAFF. CDR3 DNA sequence: TGTGCCAGCAGTTACGAAAGGAACACTGAAGCTTTCTTT. The J gene is TRBJ1-1, the V gene TRBV6-2 or TRBV6-3; D is ambiguous. Germline loops: CDR1 MNHEY, CDR2 SVGEGT. Trimming removed 2 bases from V and 1 base from J, with 5 bases in between. This CDR3 has 13 amino acids.

This clonotype was counted only a few times. The V call is TRBV5-6, the J call TRBJ1-5; D might be TRBD1 (6 bases). V dropped 1 base and J dropped 7 bases, with 18 bases sitting between them. Germline lookup yields CDR1 SGHDT and CDR2 YYEEEE. The CDR3 is made up of 16 amino acids. CDR3 in DNA: TGTGCCAGCAGCTTGTTATCCGGCGGGGGCTACCAGCCCCAGCATTTT. It translates to CASSLLSGGGYQPQHF.

A few counts support this clonotype. The chain uses TRBV6-1 and TRBJ2-1; 12 bases agree with TRBD2. Germline CDR1 MNHNS, CDR2 SASEGT. CDR3 size: 14 residues. Trimming at V came to 6 bases and at J to 9 bases, leaving 6 bases not matched to a gene. The CDR3 spells CASRSSGGAPEQFF. The DNA for the CDR3 is TGTGCCAGCAGATCTAGCGGGGGGGCCCCTGAGCAGTTCTTC.

The rearrangement links TRBV24-1 to TRBJ2-2; D perhaps matches TRBD2 (5 bases). Germline CDR1 and CDR2: KGHDR and SFDVKD. V lost 12 bases, J lost 4 bases, and 14 bases lay in between. The length of the CDR3 is 13 residues. The CDR3 spells CASQTRGTGELFF. CDR3 in DNA: TGTGCCTCTCAAACCCGGGGCACCGGGGAGCTGTTTTTT.

In its sample, this clonotype was seen a few times. The chain couples TRBV28 to TRBJ1-5; the D gene is possibly TRBD1 (5 bases). The germline gives CDR1 MDHEN, CDR2 SYDVKM. The CDR3 totals 16 residues. Trimming stripped 4 bases from V and 2 bases from J, with 15 bases between. This CDR3 is CASSWLGTSRNQPQHF. DNA of the CDR3: TGTGCCAGCAGTTGGTTAGGGACGAGTCGCAATCAGCCCCAGCATTTT.

This rearrangement joins TRBV18 to TRBJ1-2; D is unclear. In germline, CDR1 is KGHSH, CDR2 LQKENI. V shed 0 bases and J shed 3 bases, with 11 bases lying between them. This CDR3 has 15 amino acids. Written as DNA, the CDR3 is TGTGCCAGCTCACCACCCGAGCTTCTTTACTATGGCTACACCTTC. As protein: CASSPPELLYYGYTF.

This clonotype was seen repeatedly, ten times or more. The V and J genes are TRBV29-1 and TRBJ1-1, with unresolved D. The CDR3 has 13 amino acids. CDR1 is SQVTM, CDR2 ANQGSEA, per germline. Trimming left V 7 bases short and J 0 bases short, with 12 bases between. CDR3 bases: TGCAGCGCCTGGATGAAAATGAACACTGAAGCTTTCTTT. The encoded protein is CSAWMKMNTEAFF.

This clonotype was picked up many times. V gene TRBV7-2 combines with J gene TRBJ2-3; D not certain. The length of the CDR3 is 12 residues. Germline CDR1 SGHTA, CDR2 FQGNSA. The germline V and J ends were trimmed by 5 bases and 6 bases, with 9 bases remaining between them. This chain's CDR3 is CASSEFRDTQYF. CDR3 nucleotide sequence: TGTGCCAGCAGCGAGTTCCGGGATACGCAGTATTTT.

The chain joins TRBV7-9 to TRBJ1-5; possibly TRBD1 for D (5 bases). The V end was cut by 5 bases, the J end by 2 bases, with 13 bases between. CDR1 is SEHNR and CDR2 is FQNEAQ in the germline V gene (reference sequence). The CDR3 runs to 15 residues. The chain's CDR3 is CASSIGTAGNQPQHF. The CDR3, as DNA: TGTGCCAGCAGCATCGGGACGGCGGGCAATCAGCCCCAGCATTTT.

V is TRBV7-3 and J is TRBJ2-1; D possibly uses TRBD1 or TRBD2 (6 bases each). Germline V gives CDR1 SGHTA, CDR2 FQGTGA. The CDR3 contains 14 residues. V gave up 5 bases and J gave up 10 bases, with 18 bases separating them. The CDR3 here is CASSPSPGAGEQFF. The CDR3 nucleotides read TGTGCCAGCAGCCCCTCTCCGGGGGCGGGAGAGCAGTTCTTC.

This clonotype has just a few counts. The rearrangement links TRBV28 to TRBJ2-2; TRBD1 matches 8 bases. CDR1 is MDHEN and CDR2 is SYDVKM in the germline V gene. The CDR3 totals 15 residues. Trimming cost V 5 bases and J 6 bases; bases outside gene matches: 8. CDR3 residues: CASSGSGQGPGELFF. CDR3 nucleotides: TGTGCCAGCAGTGGTTCAGGACAGGGCCCCGGGGAGCTGTTTTTT.

The chain is built from TRBV11-2 and TRBJ1-2; D remains ambiguous. Germline values: CDR1 SGHAT, CDR2 FQNNGV. V was shortened by 4 bases and J by 14 bases, with 23 bases between the two germline ends. The CDR3 contains 14 residues. The CDR3 bases are TGTGCCAGCAGCTCTCGGACCTCCTTAACCTTTGGGACCTTC. The encoded protein is CASSSRTSLTFGTF.

The V and J genes are TRBV27 and TRBJ2-4, with D perhaps given as TRBD1 or TRBD2 (6 bases each). V shed 6 bases and J shed 9 bases, with 12 bases lying between them. The CDR3 has 12 amino acids. CDR1 is MNHEY and CDR2 is SMNVEV in the germline V gene (reference sequence). This CDR3 reads CASRVQGGIQYF. The CDR3 DNA reads as TGTGCCAGCAGGGTACAGGGAGGCATTCAGTACTTC.

This rearrangement joins TRBV27 to TRBJ2-7; no clear D gene. The CDR3 loop spans 14 amino acids. Germline CDR1 and CDR2: MNHEY and SMNVEV (reference sequence). Trimming took off 3 bases at V and 0 bases at J, with 9 bases between the two ends. In nucleotides, the CDR3 is TGTGCCAGCAGTTTTGGACGAAGCTCCTACGAGCAGTACTTC. It is translated as CASSFGRSSYEQYF.

Ten or more counts support this clonotype. The chain's CDR3 is CSSWTGKDYGYTF. The CDR3 DNA follows: TGCAGTTCCTGGACCGGAAAGGACTATGGCTACACCTTC. The chain joins TRBV20-1 to TRBJ1-2; D unclear. The CDR3 contains 13 residues. The V and J ends lost 8 bases and 3 bases respectively, with 16 bases between them. Germline V lookup: CDR1 DFQATT, CDR2 SNEGSKA (reference sequence).

The chain is built from TRBV20-1 and TRBJ2-7, with 10 bases fitting TRBD2. Germline CDR1 is DFQATT and CDR2 is SNEGSKA (reference sequence). J was trimmed by 6 bases and V by 6 bases; bases with no gene match: 8. The CDR3 has 13 residues. CDR3 coding DNA: TGCAGTGCGGGAGCGGGGGGGCTTAGCGAGCAGTACTTC. Its translation: CSAGAGGLSEQYF.

This clonotype was picked up a small number of times. The rearrangement joins TRBV5-1 to TRBJ1-1; TRBD1 might be the D (5 bases). Germline values: CDR1 SGHRS, CDR2 YFSETQ. Trimming removed 1 base from V and 1 base from J, with 14 bases in between. The CDR3 runs 16 residues. The CDR3 nucleotides read TGCGCCAGCAGCTTGATCGGGGGTTTATCGAACACTGAAGCTTTCTTT. It is translated as CASSLIGGLSNTEAFF.